This T cell receptor beta chain stems from a study of blood T cell repertoires in COVID-19. The CDR3 sequence is 16 residues long. CDR1 and CDR2 (germline): MNHEY, SMNVEV (reference sequence). V shed 4 bases and J 0 bases; nucleotides not matched to a gene: 5. The table came from immunoSEQ multiplex PCR; TCRdb's copy has only in-frame clones and leaves some out. The repertoire consists of 250,000 or so clones, with roughly 90% occurring once and the leading ten covering around 2.9%. Source material: peripheral blood. The rearrangement links TRBV27 to TRBJ1-4; 7 bases are shared with TRBD1. The sequence derives from a woman aged 55-69 years with acute or convalescent COVID-19. The chain's CDR3 is CASSSRDSPTNEKLFF. The CDR3 coding sequence is TGTGCCAGCAGTTCAAGGGACAGCCCAACTAATGAAAAACTGTTTTTT.